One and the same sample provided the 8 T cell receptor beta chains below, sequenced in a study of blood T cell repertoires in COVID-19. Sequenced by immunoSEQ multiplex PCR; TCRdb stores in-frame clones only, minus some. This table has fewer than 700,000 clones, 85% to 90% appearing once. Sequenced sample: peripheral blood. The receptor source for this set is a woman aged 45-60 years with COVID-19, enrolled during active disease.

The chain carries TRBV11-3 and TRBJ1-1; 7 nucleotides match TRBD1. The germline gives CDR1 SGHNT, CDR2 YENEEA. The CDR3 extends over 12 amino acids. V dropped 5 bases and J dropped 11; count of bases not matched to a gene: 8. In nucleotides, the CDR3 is TGTGCCAGCAGCAATGGACAGGCTTCGGCTTTCTTT. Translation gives CASSNGQASAFF.

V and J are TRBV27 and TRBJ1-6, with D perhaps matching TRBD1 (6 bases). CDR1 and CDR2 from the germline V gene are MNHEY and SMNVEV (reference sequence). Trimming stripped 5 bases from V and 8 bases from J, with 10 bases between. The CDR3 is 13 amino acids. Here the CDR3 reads CASSPSGDSPLHF. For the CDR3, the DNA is TGTGCCAGCAGTCCCTCAGGGGATTCACCCCTCCACTTT.

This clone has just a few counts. As DNA, the CDR3 is TGTGCCATCTCGCCGGCTAGCGGGGGCAACACCGGGGAGCTGTTTTTT. It is translated as CAISPASGGNTGELFF. The chain links TRBV10-3 to TRBJ2-2; 10 nucleotides agree with TRBD2. The CDR3 consists of 16 residues. Germline trimming cut 8 bases from V and 2 bases from J; bases unmatched to any gene: 8. Per the germline V gene, CDR1 is ENHRY and CDR2 is SYGVKD.

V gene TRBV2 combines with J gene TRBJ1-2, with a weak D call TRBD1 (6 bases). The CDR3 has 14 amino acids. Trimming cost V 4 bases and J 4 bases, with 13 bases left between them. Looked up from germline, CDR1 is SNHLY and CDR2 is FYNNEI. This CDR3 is CASSVDSTTYGYTF. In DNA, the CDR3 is TGTGCCAGCAGTGTGGACAGTACTACCTATGGCTACACCTTC. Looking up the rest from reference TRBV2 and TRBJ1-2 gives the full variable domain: EPEVTQTPSHQVTQMGQEVILRCVPISNHLYFYWYRQILGQKVEFLVSFYNNEISEKSEIFDDQFSVERPDGSNFTLKIRSTKLEDSAMYFCASSVDSTTYGYTFGSGTRLTVV.

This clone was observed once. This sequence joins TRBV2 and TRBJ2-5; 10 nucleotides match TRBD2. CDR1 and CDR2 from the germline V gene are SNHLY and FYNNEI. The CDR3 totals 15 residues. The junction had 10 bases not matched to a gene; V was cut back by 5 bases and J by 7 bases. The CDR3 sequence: CASSPSSGGIGTQYF. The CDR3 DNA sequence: TGTGCCAGCAGTCCCTCTAGCGGGGGAATTGGGACCCAGTACTTC.

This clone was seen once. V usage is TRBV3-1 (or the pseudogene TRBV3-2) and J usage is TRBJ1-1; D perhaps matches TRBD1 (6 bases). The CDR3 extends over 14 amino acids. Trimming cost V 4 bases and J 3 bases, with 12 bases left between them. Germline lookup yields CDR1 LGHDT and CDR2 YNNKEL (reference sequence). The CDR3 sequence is CASSPTGLYTEAFF. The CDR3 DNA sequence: TGTGCCAGCAGCCCCACAGGGTTGTACACTGAAGCTTTCTTT.

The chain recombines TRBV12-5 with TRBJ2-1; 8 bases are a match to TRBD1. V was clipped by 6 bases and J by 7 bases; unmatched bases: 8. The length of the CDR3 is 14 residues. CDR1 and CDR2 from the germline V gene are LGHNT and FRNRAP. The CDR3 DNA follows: TGTGCTAGTGGCAAGGGGACAGGAAAAAATGAGCAGTTCTTC. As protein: CASGKGTGKNEQFF.

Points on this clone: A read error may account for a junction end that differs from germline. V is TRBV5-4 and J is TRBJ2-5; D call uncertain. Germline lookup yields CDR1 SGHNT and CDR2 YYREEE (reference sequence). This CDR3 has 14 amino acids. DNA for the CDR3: TGTGCCAGCAGTTTGGACCTAGATCAAGAGACCCAGTACTTC. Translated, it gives CASSLDLDQETQYF. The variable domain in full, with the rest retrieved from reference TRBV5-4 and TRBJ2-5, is ETGVTQSPTHLIKTRGQQVTLRCSSQSGHNTVSWYQQALGQGPQFIFQYYREEENGRGNFPPRFSGLQFPNYSSELNVNALELDDSALYLCASSLDLDQETQYFGPGTRLLVL.